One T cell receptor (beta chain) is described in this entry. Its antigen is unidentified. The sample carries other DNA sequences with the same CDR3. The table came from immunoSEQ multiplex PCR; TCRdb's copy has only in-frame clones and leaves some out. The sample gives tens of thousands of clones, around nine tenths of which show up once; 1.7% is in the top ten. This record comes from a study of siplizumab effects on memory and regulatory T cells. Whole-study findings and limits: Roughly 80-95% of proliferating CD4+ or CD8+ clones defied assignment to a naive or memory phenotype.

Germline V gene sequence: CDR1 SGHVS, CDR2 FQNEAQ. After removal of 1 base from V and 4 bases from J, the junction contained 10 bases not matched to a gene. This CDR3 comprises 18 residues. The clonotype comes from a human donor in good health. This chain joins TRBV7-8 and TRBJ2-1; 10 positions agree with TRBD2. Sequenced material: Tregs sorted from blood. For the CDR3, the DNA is TGTGCCAGCAGCTTAGAAGGTCTAGCGGGAGCTAGATACAATGAGCAGTTCTTC. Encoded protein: CASSLEGLAGARYNEQFF.